A selection of T cell receptor beta chains follows, all from one sample in a study of T cells in Graves' hyperthyroidism and ophthalmopathy. TCRdb re-called the multiplex PCR reads with MiXCR, one entry per CDR3 protein. The repertoire includes 300,000 to 350,000 distinct CDR3 sequences, roughly 13% of them detected once, and 20% to 25% sits in the top ten. The source material was blood. The receptors were gathered from a woman in her thirties with Graves' hyperthyroidism. The CDR3 runs from the conserved cysteine through the conserved F or W. Fields, in order: CDR3 length, D gene, V gene, clone size, J gene, CDR3 protein, CDR3 DNA. D genes are given only for firm matches. Where a row states a size, it is once, few, many or the class of an expanded clone; other rows omit it.

14	.	TRBV20-1	.	TRBJ2-3	CSAADSKITDTQYF	TGCAGTGCCGCGGACTCGAAGATCACAGATACGCAGTATTTT
16	.	TRBV5-1	few	TRBJ2-2	CASTNFGGDITGELFF	TGCGCCAGCACGAATTTTGGAGGGGACATCACCGGGGAGCTGTTTTTT
20	.	TRBV11-2	.	TRBJ2-4	CASSPQVGGTLNLAKNIQYF	TGTGCCAGCAGCCCCCAAGTCGGGGGGACACTAAACCTAGCCAAAAACATTCAGTACTTC
14	.	TRBV6-2/TRBV6-3	many	TRBJ1-2	CASSYSGALPGYTF	TGTGCCAGCAGTTACTCGGGGGCGCTCCCTGGCTACACCTTC
14	TRBD2	TRBV20-1	many	TRBJ2-7	CSARASGRAYEQYF	TGCAGTGCTAGGGCGAGCGGGAGGGCCTACGAGCAGTACTTC
15	.	TRBV20-1	many	TRBJ1-6	CSARGTVTNSSPLHF	TGCAGTGCTAGAGGAACGGTAACCAATTCTTCACCCCTCCACTTT
14	TRBD1	TRBV20-1	many	TRBJ2-1	CSASDRGRDNEQFF	TGCAGTGCTTCGGACAGGGGACGCGACAATGAGCAGTTCTTC
10	.	TRBV20-1	.	TRBJ2-1	CSARGHEQFF	TGCAGTGCTAGGGGTCATGAGCAGTTCTTC
13	.	TRBV2	many	TRBJ1-1	CASIPPLNTEAFF	TGTGCCAGCATACCACCGCTAAACACTGAAGCTTTCTTT
12	.	TRBV20-1	many	TRBJ1-3	CSALDSGNTIYF	TGCAGTGCTCTTGACTCTGGAAACACCATATATTTT
14	.	TRBV12-3/TRBV12-4	many	TRBJ1-1	CASSDREGSSEAFF	TGTGCCAGCAGCGACCGCGAGGGGAGCTCTGAAGCTTTCTTT
12	.	TRBV28	many	TRBJ1-5	CASSAGNQPQHF	TGTGCCAGCAGTGCCGGCAATCAGCCCCAGCATTTT
16	TRBD1	TRBV3-1	many	TRBJ2-5	CASSQGPGGLQETQYF	TGTGCCAGCAGCCAAGGGCCAGGGGGTTTACAAGAGACCCAGTACTTC
16	TRBD2	TRBV6-2/TRBV6-3	many	TRBJ2-1	CASSPITSGNYNEQFF	TGTGCCAGCAGTCCCATTACTAGCGGGAACTACAATGAGCAGTTCTTC
16	TRBD1	TRBV19	.	TRBJ2-1	CASSNPGTGPHNEQFF	TGTGCCAGTAGTAACCCCGGGACAGGGCCCCACAATGAGCAGTTCTTC
18	.	TRBV9	few	TRBJ2-2	CASSLPRGLAANTGELFF	TGTGCCAGCAGCTTACCGCGGGGGCTCGCGGCGAACACCGGGGAGCTGTTTTTT
19	TRBD2	TRBV11-2	few	TRBJ2-3	CASSFPTSGTDLSTDTQYF	TGTGCCAGCAGCTTCCCGACTAGCGGGACTGATTTATCCACAGATACGCAGTATTTT
17	.	TRBV3-2	.	TRBJ2-1	CASSNSGKVRLYNEQFF	TGTGCCAGCAGCAATAGCGGGAAAGTCCGGCTATACAATGAGCAGTTCTTC
15	.	TRBV11-2	.	TRBJ2-5	CASSLAGRSPETQYF	TGTGCCAGCAGCTTAGCGGGCCGATCCCCCGAGACCCAGTACTTC
10	.	TRBV6-2/TRBV6-3	many	TRBJ1-5	CASGTPPQHF	TGTGCCAGCGGGACCCCGCCCCAGCATTTT
11	.	TRBV10-3	.	TRBJ2-5	CAISDGQTQYF	TGTGCCATCAGTGACGGTCAGACCCAGTACTTC
15	TRBD1	TRBV6-2/TRBV6-3	many	TRBJ1-1	CASSFGGGWNTEAFF	TGTGCCAGCAGTTTCGGAGGGGGCTGGAACACTGAAGCTTTCTTT
16	.	TRBV9	.	TRBJ1-2	CASSVTWGNPNYGYTF	TGTGCCAGCAGCGTGACCTGGGGGAATCCTAACTATGGCTACACCTTC
14	.	TRBV28	many	TRBJ1-4	CASRPRVGREKLFF	TGTGCCAGCAGACCCAGAGTTGGACGGGAAAAACTGTTTTTT
13	.	TRBV5-4	.	TRBJ1-1	CASKVTGNTEAFF	TGTGCCAGCAAGGTGACGGGGAACACTGAAGCTTTCTTT
14	TRBD2	TRBV7-2	many	TRBJ2-3	CASSFSGFTDTQYF	TGTGCCAGCAGCTTTAGCGGGTTCACCGATACGCAGTATTTT
14	.	TRBV7-2	many	TRBJ1-2	CASSFIARSNGYTF	TGTGCCAGCAGCTTTATTGCCCGCAGTAATGGCTACACCTTC
15	TRBD2	TRBV2	many	TRBJ2-2	CATLTSGSPTGELFF	TGTGCCACACTAACTAGCGGGAGTCCCACCGGGGAGCTGTTTTTT
15	TRBD2	TRBV7-2	once	TRBJ2-1	CASSLVVAGGDEQFF	TGTGCCAGCAGCTTAGTGGTAGCGGGAGGGGATGAGCAGTTCTTC
15	TRBD2	TRBV5-1	many	TRBJ2-3	CASRVAGDYTDTQYF	TGCGCCAGCAGGGTAGCGGGCGACTACACAGATACGCAGTATTTT
15	.	TRBV11-2	many	TRBJ2-2	CASSARGKRPGELFF	TGTGCCAGCAGCGCGAGGGGGAAAAGGCCCGGGGAGCTGTTTTTT
16	TRBD2	TRBV6-2/TRBV6-3	many	TRBJ2-1	CASSFDGTRSYNEQFF	TGTGCCAGCAGTTTCGACGGGACTAGGTCCTACAATGAGCAGTTCTTC
13	.	TRBV14	many	TRBJ1-1	CASSHLHLPEAFF	TGTGCCAGCAGCCATCTTCATCTCCCTGAAGCTTTCTTT
16	.	TRBV27	many	TRBJ2-1	CASSPRGFGEDNEQFF	TGTGCCAGCAGTCCCAGGGGATTTGGGGAGGACAATGAGCAGTTCTTC
13	.	TRBV7-9	few	TRBJ1-1	CASTMGMATEAFF	TGTGCCAGCACCATGGGGATGGCCACTGAAGCTTTCTTT
16	TRBD1	TRBV20-1	few	TRBJ2-3	CSARVAGGGGSDTQYF	TGCAGTGCTAGAGTGGCAGGGGGCGGTGGTTCGGATACGCAGTATTTT
14	.	TRBV19	many	TRBJ2-1	CASSIKDIHNEQFF	TGTGCCAGTAGTATAAAGGACATTCACAATGAGCAGTTCTTC
12	.	TRBV11-2	many	TRBJ2-1	CASSLNPHEQFF	TGTGCCAGCAGCTTAAACCCCCATGAGCAGTTCTTC
17	.	TRBV7-9	once	TRBJ1-4	CASSFGTAVSGNEKLFF	TGTGCCAGCAGCTTTGGGACTGCGGTTTCGGGGAATGAAAAACTGTTTTTT
15	TRBD2	TRBV2	.	TRBJ2-7	CAGTPPLAGAYEQYF	TGTGCCGGCACCCCTCCCCTAGCGGGAGCCTACGAGCAGTACTTC
16	TRBD1	TRBV19	.	TRBJ1-5	CASSMAQGVGNQPQHF	TGTGCCAGTAGTATGGCCCAGGGGGTGGGCAATCAGCCCCAGCATTTT
18	TRBD2	TRBV7-3	.	TRBJ2-2	CASSLKGLAGFNTGELFF	TGTGCCAGCAGCTTAAAGGGACTAGCGGGGTTTAACACCGGGGAGCTGTTTTTT